What follows is one TCR beta chain and its context. Original data processing: Amplification with reference gene primers provided the estimates of nucleated cell counts. Sequencing used immunoSEQ multiplex PCR; TCRdb keeps in-frame clones, though not all of them. The V and J calls and clone size are taken from that table; D and trimming were inferred from the DNA. The sample carries 300,000 to 450,000 clones, over 65% recorded once. This specimen belongs to a study of blood T cell repertoires in COVID-19. Study-level background: There were acute and convalescent COVID-19 samples, and they came from the United States, Italy and Spain. T cells, B-cell-depleted T cells, or PBMCs supplied cDNA or gDNA.

CDR1 and CDR2 (germline): LGHDT, YNNKEL (reference sequence). Trimming left V 3 bases short and J 0 bases short, with 6 bases between. The CDR3 is 14 residues long. The sample was peripheral blood. This TCR was recovered from a human donor with acute or convalescent COVID-19. The donor label of this sample is uncertain. The J gene is TRBJ1-3, the V gene TRBV3-1 (or the pseudogene TRBV3-2); D is unresolved. The CDR3 protein is CASSHQISGNTIYF. CDR3 bases: TGTGCCAGCAGCCATCAAATCTCTGGAAACACCATATATTTT.